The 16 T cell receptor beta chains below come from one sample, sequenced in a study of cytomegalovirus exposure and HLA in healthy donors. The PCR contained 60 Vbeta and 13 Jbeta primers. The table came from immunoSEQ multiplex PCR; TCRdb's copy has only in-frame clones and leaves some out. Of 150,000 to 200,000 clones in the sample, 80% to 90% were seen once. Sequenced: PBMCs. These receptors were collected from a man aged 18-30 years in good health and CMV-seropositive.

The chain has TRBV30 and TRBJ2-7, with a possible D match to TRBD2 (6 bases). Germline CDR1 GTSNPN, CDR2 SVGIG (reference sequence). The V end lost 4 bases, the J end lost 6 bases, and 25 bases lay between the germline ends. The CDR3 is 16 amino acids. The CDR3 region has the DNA TGTGCCTGGACCAATCTCCGGGACTCAGCCTCTCTCGAGCAGTACTTC. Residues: CAWTNLRDSASLEQYF.

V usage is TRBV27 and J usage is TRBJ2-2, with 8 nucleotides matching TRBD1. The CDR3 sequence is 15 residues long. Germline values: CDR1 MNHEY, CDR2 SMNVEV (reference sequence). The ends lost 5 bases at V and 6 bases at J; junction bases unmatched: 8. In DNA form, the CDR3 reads TGTGCCAGCAGTGAGACAGGGGATATGGCCGGGGAGCTGTTTTTT. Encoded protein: CASSETGDMAGELFF.

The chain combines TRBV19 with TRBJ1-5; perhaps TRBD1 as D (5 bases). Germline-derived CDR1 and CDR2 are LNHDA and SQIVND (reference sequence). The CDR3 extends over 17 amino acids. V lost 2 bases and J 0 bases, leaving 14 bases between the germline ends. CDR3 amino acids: CASSILGVGGSNQPQHF. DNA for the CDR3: TGTGCCAGTAGTATATTAGGGGTCGGTGGTAGCAATCAGCCCCAGCATTTT.

The CDR3 sequence: CASSDPGQGAGETQYF. CDR3 in DNA: TGTGCCAGCAGTGATCCGGGACAGGGGGCTGGGGAGACCCAGTACTTC. The gene calls are TRBV6-1 and TRBJ2-5; TRBD1 agrees at 12 bases. J gave up 5 bases and V 3 bases, and 7 bases lay outside the gene matches. This CDR3 is 16 amino acids long. Germline values: CDR1 MNHNS, CDR2 SASEGT.

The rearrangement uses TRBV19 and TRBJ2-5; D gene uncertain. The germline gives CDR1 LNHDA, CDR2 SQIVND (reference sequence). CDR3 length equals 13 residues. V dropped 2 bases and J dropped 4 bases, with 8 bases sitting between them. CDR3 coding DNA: TGTGCCAGTAGTATACCCCCCGGAGAGACCCAGTACTTC. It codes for CASSIPPGETQYF.

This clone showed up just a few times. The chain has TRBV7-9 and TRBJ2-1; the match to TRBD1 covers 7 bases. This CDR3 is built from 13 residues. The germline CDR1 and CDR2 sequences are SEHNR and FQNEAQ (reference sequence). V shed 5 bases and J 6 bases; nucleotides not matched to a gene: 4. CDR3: CASSPDRFNEQFF. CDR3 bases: TGTGCCAGCAGCCCGGACAGGTTCAATGAGCAGTTCTTC.

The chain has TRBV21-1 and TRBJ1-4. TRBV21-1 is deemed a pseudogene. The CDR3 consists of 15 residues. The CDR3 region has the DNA TGTGCCAGCAGCAAAGGGGAGGGCCATAATGAAAAACTGTTTTTT. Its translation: CASSKGEGHNEKLFF.

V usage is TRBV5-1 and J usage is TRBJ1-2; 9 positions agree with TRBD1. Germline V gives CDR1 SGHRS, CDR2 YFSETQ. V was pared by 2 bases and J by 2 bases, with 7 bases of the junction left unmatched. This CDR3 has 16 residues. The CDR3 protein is CASSLGTGTTNYGYTF. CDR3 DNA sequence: TGCGCCAGCAGCTTAGGGACAGGGACCACAAACTATGGCTACACCTTC. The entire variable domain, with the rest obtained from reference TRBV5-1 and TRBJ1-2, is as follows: KAGVTQTPRYLIKTRGQQVTLSCSPISGHRSVSWYQQTPGQGLQFLFEYFSETQRNKGNFPGRFSGRQFSNSRSEMNVSTLELGDSALYLCASSLGTGTTNYGYTFGSGTRLTVV.

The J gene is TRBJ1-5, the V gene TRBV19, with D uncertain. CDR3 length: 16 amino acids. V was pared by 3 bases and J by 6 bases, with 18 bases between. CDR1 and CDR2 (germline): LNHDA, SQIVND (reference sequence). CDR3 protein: CASSISGEGYGQPQHF. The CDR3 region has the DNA TGTGCCAGTAGTATTTCGGGCGAGGGATACGGTCAGCCCCAGCATTTT.

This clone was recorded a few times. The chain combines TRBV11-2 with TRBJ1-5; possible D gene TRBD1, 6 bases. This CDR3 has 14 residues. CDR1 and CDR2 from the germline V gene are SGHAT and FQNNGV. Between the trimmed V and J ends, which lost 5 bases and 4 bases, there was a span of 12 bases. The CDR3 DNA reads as TGTGCCAGCAGCCAAAACAGGGAAAATCAGCCCCAGCATTTT. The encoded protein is CASSQNRENQPQHF.

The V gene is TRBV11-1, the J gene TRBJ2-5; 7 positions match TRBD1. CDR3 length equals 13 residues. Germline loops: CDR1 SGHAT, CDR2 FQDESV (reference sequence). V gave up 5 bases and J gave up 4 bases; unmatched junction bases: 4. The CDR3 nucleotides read TGTGCCAGCAGCATTGACAGGGTAGAGACCCAGTACTTC. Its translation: CASSIDRVETQYF. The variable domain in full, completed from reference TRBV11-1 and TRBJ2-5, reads EAEVAQSPRYKITEKSQAVAFWCDPISGHATLYWYRQILGQGPELLVQFQDESVVDDSQLPKDRFSAERLKGVDSTLKIQPAELGDSAMYLCASSIDRVETQYFGPGTRLLVL.

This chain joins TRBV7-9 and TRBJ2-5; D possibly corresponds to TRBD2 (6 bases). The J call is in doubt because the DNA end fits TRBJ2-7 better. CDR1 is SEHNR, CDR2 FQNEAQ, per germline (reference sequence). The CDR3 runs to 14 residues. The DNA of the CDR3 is TGTGCCAGCAGCACGGTCTCGGGACTCTACGAGCAGTACTTC. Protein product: CASSTVSGLYEQYF.

The CDR3 loop reads CASSVARLAGGSDTQYF. The CDR3, as DNA: TGTGCCAGCAGCGTGGCCCGACTAGCGGGGGGTTCTGATACGCAGTATTTT. The chain couples TRBV9 to TRBJ2-3; 13 bases line up with TRBD2. Trimming cost V 2 bases and J 6 bases; bases outside gene matches: 9. CDR1 SGDLS and CDR2 YYNGEE come from the germline V gene. The CDR3 sequence is 17 residues long.

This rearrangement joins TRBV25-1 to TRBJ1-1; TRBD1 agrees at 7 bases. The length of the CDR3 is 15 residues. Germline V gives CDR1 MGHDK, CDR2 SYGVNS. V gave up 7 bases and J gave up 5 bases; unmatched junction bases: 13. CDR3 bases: TGTGCCAGCATGCCCGCTCGGGACAGAGAAACTGAAGCTTTCTTT. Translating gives CASMPARDRETEAFF.

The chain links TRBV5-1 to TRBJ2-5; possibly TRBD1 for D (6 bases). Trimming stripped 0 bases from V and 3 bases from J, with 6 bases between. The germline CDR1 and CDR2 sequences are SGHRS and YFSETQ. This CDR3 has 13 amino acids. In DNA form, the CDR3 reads TGCGCCAGCAGCTTGGAGGGGGAAGAGACCCAGTACTTC. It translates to CASSLEGEETQYF. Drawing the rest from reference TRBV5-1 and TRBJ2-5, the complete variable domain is KAGVTQTPRYLIKTRGQQVTLSCSPISGHRSVSWYQQTPGQGLQFLFEYFSETQRNKGNFPGRFSGRQFSNSRSEMNVSTLELGDSALYLCASSLEGEETQYFGPGTRLLVL.

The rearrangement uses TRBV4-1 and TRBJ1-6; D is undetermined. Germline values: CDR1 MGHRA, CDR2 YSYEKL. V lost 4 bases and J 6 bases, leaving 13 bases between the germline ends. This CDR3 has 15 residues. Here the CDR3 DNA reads TGCGCCAGCAGCCTTTTCGCAGGTTCTAATTCACCCCTCCACTTT. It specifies CASSLFAGSNSPLHF.